The clone carrying this T cell receptor (beta chain) came up a few times. No antigen is known for it. Time point of the sample: pre-sensitization, week 0. Treatment described: therapeutic diphenylcyclopropenone sensitization with weekly scalp DPC. The source of the sample is a study of human T cells and chemical hapten exposure. In the study overall: The upper back received 0.01% DPC by patch testing, with results read at 6 days. General study results and limits: Significantly more large CDR3 similarity clusters arose among expanded TCRs than among controls.

TCRdb reanalysed the RACE reads using MiXCR and keeps one entry per CDR3 protein. The profile covers around 100,000 distinct CDR3 sequences, with roughly 10% appearing a single time and around 3.1% taken by the ten largest. V dropped 2 bases and J dropped 2 bases, with 13 bases sitting between them. The CDR3 runs to 17 residues. Looked up from germline, CDR1 is MNHEY and CDR2 is SMNVEV (reference sequence). The chain has TRBV27 and TRBJ2-6, with TRBD1 as a possible D gene (6 bases). This clonotype originated in a woman aged 60-75 years with alopecia areata. Some clones in this sample may be carry-over from other donors' samples. This specimen was whole blood, taken in connection with sensitization to the hapten diphenylcyclopropenone (DPC). The CDR3 nucleotides read TGTGCCAGCAGTTTAAAGCCCACAGGGACTGGGGCCAACGTCCTGACTTTC. Translation gives CASSLKPTGTGANVLTF.